These 2 T cell receptor beta chains share one sample of origin, sequenced in a study of blood T cell repertoires in COVID-19. Sequencing used immunoSEQ multiplex PCR; TCRdb keeps in-frame clones, though not all of them. The table includes some 380,000 clones, around 89% detected once. The specimen was peripheral blood. The receptors stem from a man aged 18 to 30 with active or convalescent COVID-19.

This chain links TRBV5-4 with TRBJ2-7; maybe TRBD1 (5 bases). Trimming pared 0 bases from V and 1 base from J, leaving 11 bases between. The CDR3 runs to 15 residues. In germline, CDR1 is SGHNT, CDR2 YYREEE (reference sequence). In DNA form, the CDR3 reads TGTGCCAGCAGCTTGGGGGCACAGGCTTCCTACGAGCAGTACTTC. Encoded protein: CASSLGAQASYEQYF. The whole variable domain, filled in from reference TRBV5-4 and TRBJ2-7, reads ETGVTQSPTHLIKTRGQQVTLRCSSQSGHNTVSWYQQALGQGPQFIFQYYREEENGRGNFPPRFSGLQFPNYSSELNVNALELDDSALYLCASSLGAQASYEQYFGPGTRLTVT.

The chain links TRBV5-5 to TRBJ1-3; TRBD1 aligns across 8 bases. The V gene end was trimmed by 3 bases and the J gene end by 9 bases; junction bases not matched to a gene: 20. Germline-derived CDR1 and CDR2 are SGHKS and YYEKEE (reference sequence). The CDR3 extends over 18 amino acids. In DNA form, the CDR3 reads TGTGCCAGCAGCTCTCCGGGACAGGTGTCCAACGGGGGTGGCACCATATATTTT. It is translated as CASSSPGQVSNGGGTIYF.